A selection of T cell receptor beta chains follows, all from one sample in a study of blood T cell repertoires in COVID-19. Assay: immunoSEQ multiplex PCR; the TCRdb copy retains only in-frame clones and omits some. The data contain approximately 100,000 clones, just under 85% of them singletons. Sequencing used peripheral blood. The receptors were sampled from a woman older than 75 with active or convalescent COVID-19. Each CDR3 is given with its conserved first and last residue. The order of the fields is J gene, D gene, clone size, V gene, CDR3 protein, CDR3 DNA. The D gene is left open where the match is weak. Size is omitted from some rows. Given values are once, few, many or a class for expanded clones.

J: TRBJ2-7
D: .
size: .
V: TRBV13
CDR3: CASSSTYDHEQYF
DNA: TGTGCCAGCAGCTCGACTTACGACCACGAGCAGTACTTC

J: TRBJ1-1
D: TRBD1
size: .
V: TRBV9
CDR3: CASSVGDRGQTEAFF
DNA: TGTGCCAGCAGCGTAGGGGACAGGGGGCAGACTGAAGCTTTCTTT

J: TRBJ1-2
D: TRBD1
size: .
V: TRBV18
CDR3: CASSPTGQGLNYGYTF
DNA: TGTGCCAGCTCACCGACCGGACAGGGCCTTAACTATGGCTACACCTTC

J: TRBJ2-2
D: .
size: .
V: TRBV28
CDR3: CASSLTGVGGELFF
DNA: TGTGCCAGCAGTTTGACGGGAGTGGGCGGGGAGCTGTTTTTT

J: TRBJ2-2
D: .
size: .
V: TRBV24-1
CDR3: CATSDLQGRNTGELFF
DNA: TGTGCCACCAGTGATTTGCAGGGGAGGAACACCGGGGAGCTGTTTTTT

J: TRBJ1-1
D: .
size: .
V: TRBV28
CDR3: CASSLSVLQGTTNTEAFF
DNA: TGTGCCAGCAGTTTATCGGTCTTACAGGGAACGACCAACACTGAAGCTTTCTTT

J: TRBJ1-2
D: .
size: .
V: TRBV12-2
CDR3: CASRLDRGRGGYTF
DNA: TGTGCAAGTCGCTTGGACAGGGGGCGAGGGGGCTACACCTTC

J: TRBJ1-4
D: .
size: .
V: TRBV29-1
CDR3: CSVSRGTNEKLFF
DNA: TGCAGCGTTTCGCGAGGAACTAATGAAAAACTGTTTTTT

J: TRBJ1-4
D: .
size: .
V: TRBV28
CDR3: CASSIPGLANEKLFF
DNA: TGTGCCAGCAGTATCCCAGGGTTGGCTAATGAAAAACTGTTTTTT

J: TRBJ1-5
D: .
size: .
V: TRBV28
CDR3: CASSPMTKSSLKYQPQHF
DNA: TGTGCCAGCAGTCCAATGACTAAGAGTTCCCTAAAATATCAGCCCCAGCATTTT

J: TRBJ2-3
D: TRBD2
size: .
V: TRBV7-3
CDR3: CASSDTGTSGSGDTQYF
DNA: TGTGCCAGCAGTGATACAGGGACTAGCGGGAGCGGGGATACGCAGTATTTT

J: TRBJ1-4
D: TRBD1
size: .
V: TRBV9
CDR3: CASSVGDREKLFF
DNA: TGTGCCAGCAGCGTAGGGGACAGGGAAAAACTGTTTTTT

J: TRBJ1-1
D: .
size: .
V: TRBV18
CDR3: CASSRVQQGNTEAFF
DNA: TGTGCCAGCTCAAGAGTGCAACAGGGGAACACTGAAGCTTTCTTT

J: TRBJ2-7
D: TRBD2
size: .
V: TRBV5-5
CDR3: CASSLAVTSGRSYEQYF
DNA: TGTGCCAGCAGCTTGGCCGTGACTAGCGGGAGATCCTACGAGCAGTACTTC

J: TRBJ1-1
D: .
size: few
V: TRBV5-6
CDR3: CASSGGLWNTEAFF
DNA: TGTGCCAGCAGCGGGGGACTGTGGAACACTGAAGCTTTCTTT

J: TRBJ2-1
D: TRBD1
size: .
V: TRBV7-2
CDR3: CASSLETGATYNEQFF
DNA: TGTGCCAGCAGCTTGGAGACAGGGGCAACCTACAATGAGCAGTTCTTC

J: TRBJ1-1
D: TRBD1
size: .
V: TRBV14
CDR3: CASSPRQGVHTEAFF
DNA: TGTGCCAGCAGCCCTCGACAGGGGGTCCACACTGAAGCTTTCTTT

J: TRBJ1-1
D: TRBD1
size: .
V: TRBV5-4
CDR3: CASSLGQGLYTEAFF
DNA: TGTGCCAGCAGCTTGGGACAGGGGCTATACACTGAAGCTTTCTTT

J: TRBJ2-3
D: TRBD2
size: .
V: TRBV24-1
CDR3: CATSDALAGGPGTDTQYF
DNA: TGTGCCACCAGTGATGCACTAGCGGGAGGTCCAGGCACAGATACGCAGTATTTT

J: TRBJ2-3
D: TRBD2
size: .
V: TRBV24-1
CDR3: CATSARAGALTDTQYF
DNA: TGTGCCACCAGTGCCCGAGCGGGAGCCCTCACAGATACGCAGTATTTT

J: TRBJ1-1
D: .
size: .
V: TRBV30
CDR3: CAWSVGGNTEAFF
DNA: TGTGCCTGGAGTGTAGGGGGAAACACTGAAGCTTTCTTT

J: TRBJ2-2
D: TRBD1
size: .
V: TRBV4-2
CDR3: CASSNSQGDAGELFF
DNA: TGTGCCAGCAGCAATTCACAGGGGGACGCCGGGGAGCTGTTTTTT

J: TRBJ1-1
D: .
size: once
V: TRBV5-4
CDR3: CASSLETGNTEAFF
DNA: TGTGCCAGCAGCTTGGAGACAGGGAACACTGAAGCTTTCTTT

J: TRBJ2-7
D: .
size: .
V: TRBV29-1
CDR3: CSANRGADEQYF
DNA: TGCAGCGCGAATCGGGGGGCCGACGAGCAGTACTTC

J: TRBJ1-5
D: TRBD1
size: .
V: TRBV3-1/TRBV3-2
CDR3: CASSLRSGGGNQPQHF
DNA: TGTGCCAGCAGCCTAAGATCAGGGGGCGGCAATCAGCCCCAGCATTTT

J: TRBJ2-5
D: .
size: .
V: TRBV12-3/TRBV12-4
CDR3: CASSGKIQETQYF
DNA: TGTGCCAGCAGCGGTAAGATCCAAGAGACCCAGTACTTC

J: TRBJ1-3
D: .
size: .
V: TRBV28
CDR3: CASSIGSYPTIYF
DNA: TGTGCCAGCAGTATCGGGTCCTACCCCACCATATATTTT